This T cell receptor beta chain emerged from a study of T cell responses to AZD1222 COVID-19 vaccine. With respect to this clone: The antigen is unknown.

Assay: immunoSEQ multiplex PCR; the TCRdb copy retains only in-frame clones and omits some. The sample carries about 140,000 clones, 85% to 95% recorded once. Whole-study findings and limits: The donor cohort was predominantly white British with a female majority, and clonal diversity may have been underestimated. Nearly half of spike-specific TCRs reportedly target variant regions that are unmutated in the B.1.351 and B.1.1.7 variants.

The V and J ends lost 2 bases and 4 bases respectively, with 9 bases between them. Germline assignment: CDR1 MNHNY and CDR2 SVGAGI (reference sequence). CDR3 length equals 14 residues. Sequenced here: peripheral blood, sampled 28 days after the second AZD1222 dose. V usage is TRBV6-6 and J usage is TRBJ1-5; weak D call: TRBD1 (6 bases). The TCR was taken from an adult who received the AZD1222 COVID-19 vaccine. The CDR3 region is CASSYPGQNQPQHF. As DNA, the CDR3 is TGTGCCAGCAGTTACCCTGGACAGAATCAGCCCCAGCATTTT.